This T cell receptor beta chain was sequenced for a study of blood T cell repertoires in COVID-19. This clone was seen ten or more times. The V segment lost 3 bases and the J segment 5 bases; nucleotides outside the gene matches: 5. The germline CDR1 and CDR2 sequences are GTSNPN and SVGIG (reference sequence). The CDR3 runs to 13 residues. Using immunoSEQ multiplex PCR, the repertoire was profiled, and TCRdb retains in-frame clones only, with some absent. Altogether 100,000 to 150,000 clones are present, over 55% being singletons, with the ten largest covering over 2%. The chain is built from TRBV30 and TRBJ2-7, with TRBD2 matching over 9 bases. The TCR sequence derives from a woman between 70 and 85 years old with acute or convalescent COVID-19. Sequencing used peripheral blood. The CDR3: CAWRPAGGHEQYF. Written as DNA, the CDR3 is TGTGCCTGGAGGCCAGCGGGAGGTCACGAGCAGTACTTC.